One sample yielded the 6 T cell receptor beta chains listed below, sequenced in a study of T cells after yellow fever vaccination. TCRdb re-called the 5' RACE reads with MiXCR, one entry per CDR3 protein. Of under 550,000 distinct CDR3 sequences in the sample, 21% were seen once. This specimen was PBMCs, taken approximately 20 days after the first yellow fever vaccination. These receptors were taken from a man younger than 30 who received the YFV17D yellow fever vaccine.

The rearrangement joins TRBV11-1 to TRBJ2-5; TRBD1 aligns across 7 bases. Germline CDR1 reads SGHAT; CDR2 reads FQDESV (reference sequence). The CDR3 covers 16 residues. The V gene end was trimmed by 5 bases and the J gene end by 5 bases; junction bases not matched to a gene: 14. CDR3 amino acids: CASSPWDSVVGETQYF. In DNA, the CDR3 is TGTGCCAGCAGCCCATGGGACAGCGTGGTCGGGGAGACCCAGTACTTC.

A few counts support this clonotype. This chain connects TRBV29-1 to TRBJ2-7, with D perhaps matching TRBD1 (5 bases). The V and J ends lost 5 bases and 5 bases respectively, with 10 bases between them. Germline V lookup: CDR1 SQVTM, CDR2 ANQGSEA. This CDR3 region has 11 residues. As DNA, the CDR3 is TGCAGCGTTAACCAGGGTGACGAGCAGTACGTC. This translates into CSVNQGDEQYV.

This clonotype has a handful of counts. Written as DNA, the CDR3 is TGTGCCAGCAGCCAAGATGGGGCTAGCGGTTTAAACATTCAGTACTTC. This gives the protein CASSQDGASGLNIQYF. V and J are TRBV4-2 and TRBJ2-4; 7 positions agree with TRBD2. V gave up 0 bases and J gave up 6 bases; unmatched junction bases: 8. The CDR3 runs to 16 residues. Germline lookup yields CDR1 LGHNA and CDR2 YNFKEQ.

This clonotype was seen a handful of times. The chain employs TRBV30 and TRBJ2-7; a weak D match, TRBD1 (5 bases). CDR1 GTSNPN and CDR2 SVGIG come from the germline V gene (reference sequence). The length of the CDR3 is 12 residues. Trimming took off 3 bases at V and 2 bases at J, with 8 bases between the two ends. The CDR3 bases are TGTGCCTGGAGGACAGCAGCCTACGAGCAGTACTTC. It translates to CAWRTAAYEQYF.

CDR3 sequence reads: CASSLRSGTSGDYEQYF. The CDR3 DNA reads as TGTGCCAGCAGTCTAAGATCCGGGACTAGCGGGGACTACGAGCAGTACTTC. This sequence joins TRBV11-2 and TRBJ2-7; 13 nucleotides line up with TRBD2. The CDR3 has 17 amino acids. The germline CDR1 and CDR2 sequences are SGHAT and FQNNGV. V lost 6 bases to trimming and J lost 3 bases; unmatched junction nucleotides: 11.

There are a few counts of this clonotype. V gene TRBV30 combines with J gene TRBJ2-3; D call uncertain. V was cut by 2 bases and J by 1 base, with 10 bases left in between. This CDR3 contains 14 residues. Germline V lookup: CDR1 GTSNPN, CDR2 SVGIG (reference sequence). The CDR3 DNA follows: TGTGCCTGGAGTCGCGGCTCCGGCACAGATACGCAGTATTTT. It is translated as CAWSRGSGTDTQYF.